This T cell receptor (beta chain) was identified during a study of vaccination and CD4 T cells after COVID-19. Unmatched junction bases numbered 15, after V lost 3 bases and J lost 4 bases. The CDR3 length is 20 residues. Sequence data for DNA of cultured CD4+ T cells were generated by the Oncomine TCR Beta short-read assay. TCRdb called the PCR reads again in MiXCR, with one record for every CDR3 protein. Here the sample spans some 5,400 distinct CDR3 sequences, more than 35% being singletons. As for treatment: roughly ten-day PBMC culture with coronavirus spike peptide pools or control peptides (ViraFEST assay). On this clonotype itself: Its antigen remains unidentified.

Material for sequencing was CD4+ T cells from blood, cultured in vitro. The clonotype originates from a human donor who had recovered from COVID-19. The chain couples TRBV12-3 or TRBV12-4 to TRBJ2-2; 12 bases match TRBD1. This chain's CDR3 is CASSFDRDRGRGGSTGELFF. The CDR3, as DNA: TGTGCCAGCAGTTTCGACCGGGACAGGGGGCGCGGGGGTAGCACCGGGGAGCTGTTTTTT.